Below, 18 T cell receptor beta chains from the same sample are listed, as sequenced in a study of OX40 agonist ivuxolimab in advanced cancers. Data came from immunoSEQ multiplex PCR; TCRdb stores just in-frame clones and leaves some out. Here the sample spans approximately 77,000 clones, approximately 90% being singletons. Source: CD4+ or CD8+ T cells sorted from blood, taken in a trial of the OX40 agonist ivuxolimab. These receptors were collected from an adult with an advanced solid tumor such as melanoma, head and neck, liver or kidney cancer.

The J gene is TRBJ2-3, the V gene TRBV5-6, with TRBD2 matching over 9 bases. The CDR3 runs to 16 residues. Unmatched junction bases numbered 3, after V lost 0 bases and J lost 1 base. Germline CDR1 is SGHDT and CDR2 is YYEEEE. CDR3 protein: CASSLAAGGGTDTQYF. DNA for the CDR3: TGTGCCAGCAGCTTGGCGGCGGGAGGGGGCACAGATACGCAGTATTTT.

For the CDR3, the DNA is TGTGCCAGCAGCCAAAGCACAGATACGCAGTATTTT. Its translation is CASSQSTDTQYF. The rearrangement links TRBV7-2 to TRBJ2-3; D is unresolved. Trimming cost V 5 bases and J 0 bases, with 3 bases left between them. CDR1 and CDR2 (germline): SGHTA, FQGNSA. CDR3 length: 12 amino acids.

The V and J genes are TRBV11-2 and TRBJ2-5; D is unclear. Germline values: CDR1 SGHAT, CDR2 FQNNGV. This CDR3 region has 14 residues. Trimming removed 1 base at V and 5 bases at J, with 11 bases between. The CDR3 loop reads CASSLGRAMETQYF. Written as DNA, the CDR3 is TGTGCCAGCAGCTTAGGCCGAGCGATGGAGACCCAGTACTTC.

The CDR3 reads CASSIRTGDFLDLNTEAFF. DNA for the CDR3: TGTGCCAGTAGTATAAGGACAGGGGATTTTTTGGATTTGAACACTGAAGCTTTCTTT. The V call is TRBV19, the J call TRBJ1-1; 9 nucleotides agree with TRBD1. Germline CDR1 and CDR2: LNHDA and SQIVND (reference sequence). V was pared by 2 bases and J by 0 bases, with 13 bases of the junction left unmatched. The length of the CDR3 is 19 residues.

This clone is a singleton in its sample. The rearrangement uses TRBV5-1 and TRBJ1-2; D is unresolved. V lost 2 bases to trimming and J lost 3 bases, with 17 bases between them. Germline V gene data show CDR1 as SGHRS and CDR2 as YFSETQ. There are 16 residues in the CDR3. CDR3 residues: CASSLEVSGLDYGYTF. The CDR3 region has the DNA TGCGCCAGCAGCTTAGAAGTTTCCGGGTTGGACTATGGCTACACCTTC.

This chain links TRBV7-3 with TRBJ2-3; 11 bases match TRBD1. CDR3 length: 15 residues. The germline CDR1 and CDR2 sequences are SGHTA and FQGTGA. Losses at the gene ends were 4 bases for V and 4 bases for J; bases not matched to a gene: 4. CDR3 DNA: TGTGCCAGCAGCTCGGGACAGGGGGTAGCAGATACGCAGTATTTT. This codes for CASSSGQGVADTQYF.

The rearrangement joins TRBV11-3 to TRBJ2-7, with D possibly being TRBD2 (6 bases). Trimming pared 5 bases from V and 6 bases from J, leaving 17 bases between. The CDR3 contains 14 residues. The germline CDR1 and CDR2 sequences are SGHNT and YENEEA. The CDR3 here is CASSRPGTQIEQYF. CDR3 sequence (DNA): TGTGCCAGCAGCCGACCAGGGACTCAGATCGAGCAGTACTTC.

To note about this clone: The identical CDR3 is also encoded by other nucleotide sequences in the sample. The V and J genes are TRBV11-2 and TRBJ2-7; D call uncertain. Germline CDR1 reads SGHAT; CDR2 reads FQNNGV. Trimming removed 1 base at V and 5 bases at J, with 6 bases between. The CDR3 is made up of 12 amino acids. CDR3 DNA: TGTGCCAGCAGCTTAGTAGGCAACGAGCAGTACTTC. Its translation is CASSLVGNEQYF.

Of note for this clone: The junction and the germline gene differ at one end; a read error may be behind it. The V and J genes are TRBV11-2 and TRBJ2-7; the D gene is possibly TRBD2 (7 bases). The CDR3 contains 13 residues. Germline assignment: CDR1 SGHAT and CDR2 FQNNGV. The CDR3 DNA reads as TGTGCCAGCAGCTTAGTCAGGGGAGGGAGGGTCCACTTC. Protein product: CASSLVRGGRVHF.

The V call is TRBV6-6, the J call TRBJ2-1; TRBD2 matches at 8 bases. V lost 2 bases and J lost 6; bases outside the gene matches: 6. The CDR3 runs to 15 residues. The V gene's germline CDR1 is MNHNY and CDR2 SVGAGI (reference sequence). The CDR3 sequence: CASSYDGRALNEQFF. CDR3 sequence (DNA): TGTGCCAGCAGTTACGACGGGAGGGCCCTCAATGAGCAGTTCTTC.

This chain connects TRBV28 to TRBJ1-2; D gene unclear. Germline values: CDR1 MDHEN, CDR2 SYDVKM. CDR3 length: 12 amino acids. Trimming left V 6 bases short and J 0 bases short, with 5 bases between. CDR3 nucleotide sequence: TGTGCCAGCAGCCTCGCTAACTATGGCTACACCTTC. Translation gives CASSLANYGYTF.

This chain connects TRBV28 to TRBJ2-3, with TRBD2 matching over 11 bases. V was clipped by 3 bases and J by 10 bases; unmatched bases: 15. CDR3 length: 17 amino acids. The germline gives CDR1 MDHEN, CDR2 SYDVKM. For the CDR3, the DNA is TGTGCCAGCAGTTTCCTTTCTATAGCGGGAGGGCCCCTTGCGCAGTATTTT. This gives the protein CASSFLSIAGGPLAQYF.

V is TRBV5-4 and J is TRBJ2-7, with 8 nucleotides matching TRBD2. The CDR3 length is 15 residues. Germline V lookup: CDR1 SGHNT, CDR2 YYREEE (reference sequence). V dropped 3 bases and J dropped 4; count of bases not matched to a gene: 9. The CDR3 coding sequence is TGTGCCAGCAGCTCGAAACGGGAGGGCCTTTACGAGCAGTACTTC. Amino acids: CASSSKREGLYEQYF. Supplemented by reference TRBV5-4 and TRBJ2-7, the full variable domain reads ETGVTQSPTHLIKTRGQQVTLRCSSQSGHNTVSWYQQALGQGPQFIFQYYREEENGRGNFPPRFSGLQFPNYSSELNVNALELDDSALYLCASSSKREGLYEQYFGPGTRLTVT.

The chain recombines TRBV7-2 with TRBJ2-7; the D gene is possibly TRBD2 (6 bases). Trimming left V 2 bases short and J 6 bases short, with 17 bases between. The CDR3 extends over 15 amino acids. Germline-derived CDR1 and CDR2 are SGHTA and FQGNSA. CDR3 region: CASSLSSGSGSEQYF. The CDR3 nucleotides are TGTGCCAGCAGCTTATCGTCGGGATCCGGGAGCGAGCAGTACTTC.

The chain has TRBV12-5 and TRBJ2-1; 11 nucleotides match TRBD2. Losses at the gene ends were 1 base for V and 4 bases for J; bases not matched to a gene: 18. The germline V gene has CDR1 LGHNT and CDR2 FRNRAP. This CDR3 comprises 21 residues. The chain's CDR3 is CASGLAYLGLAGPPMYNEQFF. CDR3 DNA: TGTGCTAGTGGTTTGGCCTATCTCGGACTAGCGGGTCCGCCCATGTACAATGAGCAGTTCTTC.

The chain carries TRBV7-2 and TRBJ2-5; TRBD1 agrees at 8 bases. Germline lookup yields CDR1 SGHTA and CDR2 FQGNSA. This CDR3 contains 16 residues. Trimming removed 5 bases from V and 2 bases from J; junction bases left unmatched: 10. The CDR3 region is CASSIGTGTSQETQYF. CDR3 bases: TGTGCCAGCAGCATCGGGACAGGAACTTCTCAAGAGACCCAGTACTTC.

This rearrangement joins TRBV15 to TRBJ1-1; D is unclear. This CDR3 spans 16 amino acids. Germline values: CDR1 LNHNV, CDR2 YYDKDF (reference sequence). The V gene lost 2 bases and the J gene lost 0 bases, with 13 bases spanning the gap. CDR3 loop: CATSRRPFLLNTEAFF. The CDR3 coding sequence is TGTGCCACCAGCAGACGGCCGTTTTTACTGAACACTGAAGCTTTCTTT.

The chain is built from TRBV5-3 and TRBJ2-1; TRBD2 might be the D (5 bases). TRBV5-3 is annotated as an ORF whose role is uncertain. The CDR3 is 16 residues long. V lost 4 bases and J 6 bases, leaving 20 bases between the germline ends. CDR3 coding DNA: TGTGCCAGAAGCCCTCTAAATCGTAGAGGGCTCAATGAGCAGTTCTTC. It yields the protein CARSPLNRRGLNEQFF.